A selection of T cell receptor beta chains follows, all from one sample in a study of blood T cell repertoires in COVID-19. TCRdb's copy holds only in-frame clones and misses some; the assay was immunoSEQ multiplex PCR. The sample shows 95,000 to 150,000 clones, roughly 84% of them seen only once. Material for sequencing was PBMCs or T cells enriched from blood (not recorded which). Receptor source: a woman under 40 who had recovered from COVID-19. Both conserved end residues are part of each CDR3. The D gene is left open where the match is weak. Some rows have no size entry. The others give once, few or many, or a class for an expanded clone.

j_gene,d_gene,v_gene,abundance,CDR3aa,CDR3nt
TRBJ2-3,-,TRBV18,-,CASSTGTDTQYF,TGTGCCAGCTCAACAGGAACAGATACGCAGTATTTT
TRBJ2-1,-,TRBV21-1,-,CASSFGGWDPYNEQFF,TGTGCCAGCAGCTTTGGGGGGTGGGACCCCTACAATGAGCAGTTCTTC
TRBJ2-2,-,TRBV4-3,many,CASSQGGRTTGELFF,TGCGCCAGCAGCCAAGGTGGGAGAACCACCGGGGAGCTGTTTTTT
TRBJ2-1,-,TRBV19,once,CASTDSFVLSYNEQFF,TGTGCCAGTACCGACTCGTTTGTACTCTCCTACAATGAGCAGTTCTTC
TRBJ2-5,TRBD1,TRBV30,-,CAWSVIGGTGASQYF,TGTGCCTGGAGTGTGATTGGAGGGACAGGGGCTTCCCAGTACTTC
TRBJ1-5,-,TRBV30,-,CAWSLGLSNQPQHF,TGTGCCTGGAGTTTAGGACTGAGCAATCAGCCCCAGCATTTT
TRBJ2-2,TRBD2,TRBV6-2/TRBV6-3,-,CASSSAQGLAGGTGELFF,TGTGCCAGCAGTTCCGCCCAGGGACTAGCGGGAGGCACCGGGGAGCTGTTTTTT
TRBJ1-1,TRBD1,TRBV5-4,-,CASSSGQGSTEAFF,TGTGCCAGCAGCTCGGGACAGGGGTCCACTGAAGCTTTCTTT
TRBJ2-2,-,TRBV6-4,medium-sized,CASSDSGTTGELFF,TGTGCCAGCAGTGACTCTGGGACAACCGGGGAGCTGTTTTTT
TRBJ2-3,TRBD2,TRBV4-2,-,CASRLAPSTDTQYF,TGTGCCAGTCGACTAGCCCCTAGCACAGATACGCAGTATTTT
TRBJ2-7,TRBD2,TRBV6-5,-,CASSYASGSSYEQYF,TGTGCCAGCAGTTACGCTAGCGGGAGCTCCTACGAGCAGTACTTC
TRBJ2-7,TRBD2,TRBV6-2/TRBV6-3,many,CASSTTSGSYEQYF,TGTGCCAGCAGTACGACTAGCGGGAGTTACGAGCAGTACTTC
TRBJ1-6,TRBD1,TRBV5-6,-,CASSPLSPGQRNSPLHF,TGTGCCAGCAGCCCACTCTCTCCGGGACAGAGAAATTCACCCCTCCACTTT
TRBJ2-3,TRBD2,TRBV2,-,CASVRSGRITDTQYF,TGTGCCAGTGTCCGAAGCGGGAGGATCACAGATACGCAGTATTTT
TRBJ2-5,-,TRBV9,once,CASSVSGPETQYF,TGTGCCAGCAGCGTATCAGGGCCAGAGACCCAGTACTTC
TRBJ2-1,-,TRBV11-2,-,CASSLAGSSYNEQFF,TGTGCCAGCAGCTTAGCCGGTAGCTCCTACAATGAGCAGTTCTTC
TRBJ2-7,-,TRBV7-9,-,CASSLEGWEQYF,TGTGCCAGCAGCTTAGAGGGGTGGGAGCAGTACTTC
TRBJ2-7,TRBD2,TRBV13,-,CASSLVGLAGGYEQYF,TGTGCCAGCAGCTTAGTTGGACTAGCGGGGGGCTACGAGCAGTACTTC
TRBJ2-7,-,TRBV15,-,CATSRDAHRGGSYEQYF,TGTGCCACCAGCAGAGATGCCCACAGGGGGGGCTCCTACGAGCAGTACTTC
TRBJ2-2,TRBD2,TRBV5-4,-,CASSSFLAGGGELFF,TGTGCCAGCAGCTCATTCCTAGCGGGAGGCGGGGAGCTGTTTTTT
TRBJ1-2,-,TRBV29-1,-,CSPGGPGGEDGYTF,TGCAGCCCCGGGGGTCCGGGGGGCGAGGATGGCTACACCTTC
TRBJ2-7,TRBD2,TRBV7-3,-,CASSLTLAGGNYEQYF,TGTGCCAGCAGCTTAACACTAGCGGGAGGGAATTACGAGCAGTACTTC
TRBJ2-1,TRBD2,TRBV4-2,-,CASSQDGRDYNEQFF,TGTGCCAGCAGCCAAGACGGGAGGGATTACAATGAGCAGTTCTTC
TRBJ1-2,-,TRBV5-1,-,CASSLDWQGRYYGYTF,TGCGCCAGCAGCTTGGATTGGCAGGGAAGGTACTATGGCTACACCTTC
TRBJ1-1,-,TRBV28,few,CASSGLKNTEAFF,TGTGCCAGCAGCGGACTCAAGAACACTGAAGCTTTCTTT
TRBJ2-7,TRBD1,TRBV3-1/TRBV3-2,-,CASSGGDRGASEQYF,TGTGCCAGCAGCGGAGGGGACAGGGGCGCATCCGAGCAGTACTTC
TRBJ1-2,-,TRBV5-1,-,CASSLTLIQGGYTF,TGCGCCAGCAGCTTGACGTTGATCCAGGGAGGCTACACCTTC
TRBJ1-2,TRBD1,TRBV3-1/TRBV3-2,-,CASSHGQGSNYGYTF,TGTGCCAGCAGCCATGGACAGGGGTCTAACTATGGCTACACCTTC
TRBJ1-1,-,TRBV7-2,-,CASSLKRFGGAFF,TGTGCCAGCAGCTTAAAACGGTTTGGCGGAGCTTTCTTT
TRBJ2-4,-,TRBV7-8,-,CASSPSSIQYF,TGTGCCAGCAGCCCCTCGTCTATTCAGTACTTC
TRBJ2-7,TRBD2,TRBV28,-,CASSRTSGSYEQYF,TGTGCCAGCTCCCGGACTAGCGGGTCCTACGAGCAGTACTTC
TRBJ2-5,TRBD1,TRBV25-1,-,CASSERDREGKTQYF,TGTGCCAGCAGTGAACGAGACAGGGAAGGGAAGACCCAGTACTTC
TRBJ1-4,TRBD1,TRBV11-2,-,CASSLGDSWREKLFF,TGTGCCAGCAGCTTGGGGGACAGTTGGAGGGAAAAACTGTTTTTT
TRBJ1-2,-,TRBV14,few,CASSQGPGFWGPNYGYTF,TGTGCCAGCAGCCAAGGTCCAGGGTTCTGGGGGCCTAACTATGGCTACACCTTC
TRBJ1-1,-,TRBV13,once,CASSSGGYGTEAFF,TGTGCCAGCAGCTCTGGGGGGTATGGGACTGAAGCTTTCTTT
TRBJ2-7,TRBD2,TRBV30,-,CAWMASGGYEQYF,TGTGCCTGGATGGCTAGCGGCGGCTACGAGCAGTACTTC
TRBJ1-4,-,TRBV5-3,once,CARSPPGVKGIEKLFF,TGTGCCAGAAGCCCCCCCGGGGTTAAGGGAATTGAAAAACTGTTTTTT